What follows are 27 T cell receptor beta chains derived from one specimen sequenced in a study of control samples from healthy donors and cancer patients. Sequenced by immunoSEQ multiplex PCR; TCRdb stores in-frame clones only, minus some. The profile shows 150,000 to 200,000 clones, about nine tenths of them singletons. The material sequenced was blood. The source of these receptors is a woman aged 30 to 39 in good health.

This sequence joins TRBV5-5 and TRBJ2-7, with 9 nucleotides matching TRBD1. CDR3 length equals 14 residues. Germline CDR1 is SGHKS and CDR2 is YYEKEE (reference sequence). V shed 2 bases and J 5 bases; nucleotides not matched to a gene: 5. The CDR3 coding sequence is TGTGCCAGCAGCTTACAGGGGGCGCATAACGAGCAGTACTTC. Its protein product is CASSLQGAHNEQYF.

CDR3 sequence reads: CASRSEGRTDTQYF. The CDR3 coding sequence is TGTGCCAGCAGATCAGAGGGGCGCACAGATACGCAGTATTTT. The rearrangement links TRBV9 to TRBJ2-3, with D perhaps being TRBD1 or TRBD2 (5 bases each). V was trimmed by 5 bases and J by 1 base, leaving 11 bases between them. The germline V gene encodes CDR1 SGDLS and CDR2 YYNGEE. The CDR3 length is 14 residues. Drawing the rest from reference TRBV9 and TRBJ2-3, the complete variable domain is DSGVTQTPKHLITATGQRVTLRCSPRSGDLSVYWYQQSLDQGLQFLIQYYNGEERAKGNILERFSAQQFPDLHSELNLSSLELGDSALYFCASRSEGRTDTQYFGPGTRLTVL.

This rearrangement joins TRBV19 to TRBJ1-6; 7 bases are shared with TRBD1. The V gene's germline CDR1 is LNHDA and CDR2 SQIVND (reference sequence). The V and J ends lost 10 bases and 9 bases, in that order; junction bases with no gene match: 9. This CDR3 spans 13 amino acids. The CDR3 sequence: CATMGRGTSPLHF. CDR3 nucleotides: TGTGCCACCATGGGCAGGGGGACTTCACCCCTCCACTTT.

The rearrangement links TRBV2 to TRBJ1-6, with TRBD1 matching over 8 bases. The CDR3 runs 13 residues. Germline trimming cut 7 bases from V and 7 bases from J; bases unmatched to any gene: 3. Looked up from germline, CDR1 is SNHLY and CDR2 is FYNNEI. The CDR3 DNA reads TGTGCCAGCACGAGGACAGGGAATTCACCCCTCCACTTT. Translating gives CASTRTGNSPLHF.

The V and J genes are TRBV6-4 and TRBJ2-2; 12 bases agree with TRBD2. The CDR3 has 16 amino acids. Germline-derived CDR1 and CDR2 are MRHNA and SNTAGT. Trimming took 4 bases from V and 6 from J; bases not matched to a gene: 6. In DNA, the CDR3 is TGTGCCAGCAGTGTGGATGGGACTAGCGGGCCCGGGGAGCTGTTTTTT. Protein product: CASSVDGTSGPGELFF.

The rearrangement uses TRBV6-6 and TRBJ1-5; no clear D gene. CDR1 MNHNY and CDR2 SVGAGI come from the germline V gene (reference sequence). Trimming took 2 bases from V and 3 from J, leaving 2 bases between them. The CDR3 runs to 12 residues. CDR3 region: CASSYHNQPQHF. The CDR3 DNA follows: TGTGCCAGCAGTTACCACAATCAGCCCCAGCATTTT.

The rearrangement joins TRBV4-3 to TRBJ2-3; D possibly corresponds to TRBD1 (6 bases). V lost 1 base, J lost 4 bases, and 6 bases lay in between. Germline V gives CDR1 LGHNA, CDR2 YSLEER. This CDR3 spans 13 amino acids. Here the CDR3 reads CASSQAGADTQYF. DNA for the CDR3: TGCGCCAGCAGCCAAGCAGGGGCAGATACGCAGTATTTT.

The V and J genes are TRBV10-1 and TRBJ1-5; D is unresolved. The CDR3 extends over 13 amino acids. The ends were cut back, 2 bases at V and 4 bases at J, with 6 bases in the middle. CDR1 WNHNN and CDR2 SYGVQD come from the germline V gene (reference sequence). CDR3 region: CASSELPNQPQHF. CDR3 nucleotide sequence: TGCGCCAGCAGTGAGCTACCTAATCAGCCCCAGCATTTT.

The rearrangement joins TRBV11-3 to TRBJ1-6; tentative D call: TRBD1 (5 bases). This CDR3 region has 14 residues. Germline V gene data show CDR1 as SGHNT and CDR2 as YENEEA. V lost 0 bases and J 7 bases, leaving 7 bases between the germline ends. Here the CDR3 DNA reads TGTGCCAGCAGCTTAGATCCAGGGAATTCACCCCTCCACTTT. It translates to CASSLDPGNSPLHF.

The V gene is TRBV9, the J gene TRBJ2-2, with 12 bases fitting TRBD2. With 0 bases clipped from V and 6 bases from J, the junction kept 3 bases outside the gene matches. The germline CDR1 and CDR2 sequences are SGDLS and YYNGEE. The CDR3 is 16 residues long. The CDR3 loop is CASSVELAGGAGELFF. The CDR3 coding sequence is TGTGCCAGCAGCGTAGAACTAGCGGGGGGCGCCGGGGAGCTGTTTTTT.

Here the CDR3 DNA reads TGCGCCAGCAGCCAAGGTACAGGTTATAGCAATCAGCCCCAGCATTTT. This encodes CASSQGTGYSNQPQHF. This rearrangement joins TRBV4-1 to TRBJ1-5; tentative D call: TRBD1 (5 bases). Germline CDR1 is MGHRA and CDR2 is YSYEKL. Trimming took off 1 base at V and 0 bases at J, with 10 bases between the two ends. CDR3 size: 16 residues.

This clone has just one count. CDR3 residues: CATSRGGGTEAFF. In nucleotides, the CDR3 is TGTGCCACCAGTCGGGGGGGCGGGACTGAAGCTTTCTTT. The chain links TRBV24-1 to TRBJ1-1; possible D gene TRBD1, 6 bases. The CDR3 has 13 residues. The germline V and J ends were trimmed by 6 bases and 5 bases, with 12 bases remaining between them. Germline CDR1 reads KGHDR; CDR2 reads SFDVKD.

About this clone: The sample carries other DNA sequences with the same CDR3. The chain is built from TRBV7-9 and TRBJ1-4, with D possibly TRBD1 on 6 matching bases. The V and J ends lost 2 bases and 8 bases respectively, with 12 bases between them. The germline V gene encodes CDR1 SEHNR and CDR2 FQNEAQ (reference sequence). This CDR3 has 14 amino acids. The CDR3 loop is CASSLHGGREKLFF. The CDR3 DNA reads as TGTGCCAGCAGCTTACATGGGGGCCGGGAAAAACTGTTTTTT.

This clone was detected once. The chain joins TRBV13 to TRBJ1-6; D perhaps matches TRBD1 (5 bases). V shed 5 bases and J shed 7 bases, with 15 bases lying between them. From germline, CDR1 is PRHDT and CDR2 FYEKMQ (reference sequence). The CDR3 extends over 15 amino acids. CDR3 nucleotides: TGTGCCAGCAGCCCCCGACAGTCCCTAAATTCACCCCTCCACTTT. Protein product: CASSPRQSLNSPLHF.

The chain joins TRBV4-1 to TRBJ2-1; TRBD2 aligns across 9 bases. From germline, CDR1 is MGHRA and CDR2 YSYEKL. The trim removed 2 bases at V and 5 bases at J, leaving 4 bases unmatched. The CDR3 is 15 amino acids. The CDR3 spells CASSQFRTSDNEQFF. CDR3 DNA: TGCGCCAGCAGCCAATTCCGGACTAGCGACAATGAGCAGTTCTTC.

As DNA, the CDR3 is TGTGCCAGCCGGGACAGCAATCAGCCCCAGCATTTT. It specifies CASRDSNQPQHF. The chain uses TRBV11-1 and TRBJ1-5, with a weak D call TRBD1 (5 bases). Germline V lookup: CDR1 SGHAT, CDR2 FQDESV (reference sequence). Between the trimmed V and J ends, which lost 8 bases and 1 base, there was a span of 6 bases. The length of the CDR3 is 12 residues.

The rearrangement uses TRBV25-1 and TRBJ1-5; tentative D call: TRBD1 (5 bases). The V end was cut by 3 bases, the J end by 0 bases, with 9 bases between. Germline V gene lookup returns CDR1 MGHDK and CDR2 SYGVNS. The CDR3 consists of 15 residues. CDR3 sequence reads: CASSEGRGSNQPQHF. DNA of the CDR3: TGTGCCAGCAGTGAGGGACGGGGTAGCAATCAGCCCCAGCATTTT.

The rearrangement uses TRBV10-1 and TRBJ1-3; TRBD1 aligns across 8 bases. Germline assignment: CDR1 WNHNN and CDR2 SYGVQD (reference sequence). The V gene end was trimmed by 5 bases and the J gene end by 4 bases; junction bases not matched to a gene: 4. The CDR3 has 14 residues. CDR3 residues: CASSTGGSGNTIYF. The DNA of the CDR3 is TGCGCCAGCAGTACAGGGGGATCCGGAAACACCATATATTTT.

V usage is TRBV18 and J usage is TRBJ1-4; D unresolved. Trimming cost V 1 base and J 2 bases, with 8 bases left between them. The CDR3 length is 15 residues. The V gene's germline CDR1 is KGHSH and CDR2 LQKENI. The CDR3 nucleotides are TGTGCCAGCTCACCACGGTGGGAGACTAATGAAAAACTGTTTTTT. As protein: CASSPRWETNEKLFF.

The chain employs TRBV6-5 and TRBJ2-5, with TRBD1 as a possible D gene (6 bases). The V end lost 4 bases, the J end lost 0 bases, and 12 bases lay between the germline ends. Germline CDR1 and CDR2: MNHEY and SVGAGI. This CDR3 contains 15 residues. CDR3 DNA sequence: TGTGCCAGCAGTTCCCCCAGACAGGACCAAGAGACCCAGTACTTC. Translation gives CASSSPRQDQETQYF.

This clone was seen a single time. V gene TRBV11-2 combines with J gene TRBJ2-5; 9 bases align to TRBD2. Germline V CDR1 and CDR2: SGHAT, FQNNGV. The CDR3 has 15 residues. J gave up 5 bases and V 5 bases, and 9 bases lay outside the gene matches. The CDR3 DNA is TGTGCCAGCAGCCCGACCCTAGCGGGGTCGGAGACCCAGTACTTC. Amino acid sequence: CASSPTLAGSETQYF.

The chain combines TRBV24-1 with TRBJ2-3, with 11 bases fitting TRBD2. The CDR3 has 17 residues. CDR1 and CDR2 from the germline V gene are KGHDR and SFDVKD. Trimming took 3 bases from V and 4 from J; bases not matched to a gene: 8. CDR3 protein: CATSDPRLAGRSDTQYF. The CDR3 DNA reads TGTGCCACCAGTGATCCAAGACTAGCGGGACGGTCAGATACGCAGTATTTT.

This chain connects TRBV2 to TRBJ1-6; 12 bases map to TRBD1. This CDR3 has 14 residues. Germline CDR1 is SNHLY and CDR2 is FYNNEI. V dropped 8 bases and J dropped 9; count of bases not matched to a gene: 5. The DNA of the CDR3 is TGTGCCAGCGCCGGGACAGGGGGCATTTCACCCCTCCACTTT. It specifies CASAGTGGISPLHF.

The rearrangement uses TRBV10-3 and TRBJ2-4, with D tentatively TRBD1 (7 bases). Germline assignment: CDR1 ENHRY and CDR2 SYGVKD. V lost 0 bases, J lost 5 bases, and 11 bases lay in between. The length of the CDR3 is 15 residues. CDR3 DNA sequence: TGTGCCATCAGTGAGTCGGGCAGGGGGGAAAACATTCAGTACTTC. Translation gives CAISESGRGENIQYF.

The gene calls are TRBV19 and TRBJ2-5; maybe TRBD2 (6 bases). Germline V gene sequence: CDR1 LNHDA, CDR2 SQIVND (reference sequence). V lost 3 bases, J lost 0 bases, and 8 bases lay in between. The CDR3 is 14 amino acids. The CDR3 is CASSMRTNQETQYF. CDR3 bases: TGTGCCAGTAGTATGAGGACTAACCAAGAGACCCAGTACTTC. The full variable domain, its missing parts supplied by reference TRBV19 and TRBJ2-5, is DGGITQSPKYLFRKEGQNVTLSCEQNLNHDAMYWYRQDPGQGLRLIYYSQIVNDFQKGDIAEGYSVSREKKESFPLTVTSAQKNPTAFYLCASSMRTNQETQYFGPGTRLLVL.

This rearrangement joins TRBV2 to TRBJ2-3, with D possibly matching TRBD1 (6 bases). Germline V lookup: CDR1 SNHLY, CDR2 FYNNEI. The CDR3 consists of 15 residues. V was pared by 5 bases and J by 0 bases, with 12 bases between. CDR3 sequence reads: CASSKQGPSTDTQYF. The CDR3 bases are TGTGCCAGCAGTAAACAGGGTCCTAGCACAGATACGCAGTATTTT.

V gene TRBV11-2 combines with J gene TRBJ1-3; no reliable D call. The CDR3 runs to 13 residues. CDR1 and CDR2 (germline): SGHAT, FQNNGV. V was trimmed by 4 bases and J by 0 bases, leaving 4 bases between them. The CDR3 sequence is CASSYSSGNTIYF. The DNA of the CDR3 is TGTGCCAGCAGCTACAGCTCTGGAAACACCATATATTTT.